Described below is a single TCR beta chain sequence and its context. TCRdb's table, derived via immunoSEQ multiplex PCR, lists solely in-frame clones and lacks some. The sample consists of 700,000 to 750,000 clones, 80% to 90% of them appearing once. The sample originates from a study of shared T cell receptors in the human thymus. The CDR3 sequence is 14 residues long. Per germline, CDR1 LNHDA and CDR2 SQIVND (reference sequence). V was cut by 6 bases and J by 3 bases, with 12 bases left in between. This same sample was also part of a study on human thymus T cells. From that paper: The thymus tissue came from resections taken during corrective heart surgery. Gene usage for V and J segments appeared biased in thymic and blood repertoires. Unrelated individuals reportedly shared highly overlapping thymic TCR repertoires.

Sequenced sample: thymocytes. J is TRBJ1-5 and V is TRBV19; D is perhaps TRBD1 (5 bases). The TCR comes from a girl under two years old with a congenital heart defect. The CDR3 nucleotides read TGTGCCAGTAGCCTGGCGGGACCCAATCAGCCCCAGCATTTT. Amino acid sequence: CASSLAGPNQPQHF.